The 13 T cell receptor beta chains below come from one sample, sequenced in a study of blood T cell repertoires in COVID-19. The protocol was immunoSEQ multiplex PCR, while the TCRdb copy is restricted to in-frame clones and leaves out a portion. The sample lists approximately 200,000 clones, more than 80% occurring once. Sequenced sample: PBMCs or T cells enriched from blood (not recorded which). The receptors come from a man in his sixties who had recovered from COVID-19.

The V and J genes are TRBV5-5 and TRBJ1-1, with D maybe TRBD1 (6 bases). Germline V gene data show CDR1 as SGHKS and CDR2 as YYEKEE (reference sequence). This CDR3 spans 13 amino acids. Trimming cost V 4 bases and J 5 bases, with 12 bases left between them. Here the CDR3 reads CASSLGGGTEAFF. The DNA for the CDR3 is TGTGCCAGCAGCCTAGGGGGTGGGACTGAAGCTTTCTTT.

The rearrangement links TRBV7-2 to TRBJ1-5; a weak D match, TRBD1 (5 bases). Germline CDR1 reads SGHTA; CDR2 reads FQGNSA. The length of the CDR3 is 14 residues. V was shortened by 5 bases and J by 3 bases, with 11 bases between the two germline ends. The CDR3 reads CASSTRQINQPQHF. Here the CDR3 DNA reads TGTGCCAGCAGCACTCGACAGATCAATCAGCCCCAGCATTTT.

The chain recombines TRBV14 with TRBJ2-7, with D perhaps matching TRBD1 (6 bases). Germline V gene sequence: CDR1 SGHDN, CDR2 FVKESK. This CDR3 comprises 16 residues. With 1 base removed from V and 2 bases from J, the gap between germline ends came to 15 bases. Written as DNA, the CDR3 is TGTGCCAGCAGCCAAGTCGTAGGGACACGGCCCTACGAGCAGTACTTC. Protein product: CASSQVVGTRPYEQYF.

CDR3 coding DNA: TGTGCCAGCAGCCCACGACTAAGATATAATGAGCAGTTCTTC. Residues: CASSPRLRYNEQFF. J is TRBJ2-1 and V is TRBV3-1 (or the pseudogene TRBV3-2), with D perhaps TRBD2 (5 bases). CDR1 is LGHDT and CDR2 is YNNKEL in the germline V gene (reference sequence). CDR3 length: 14 amino acids. V was shortened by 4 bases and J by 7 bases, with 14 bases between the two germline ends.

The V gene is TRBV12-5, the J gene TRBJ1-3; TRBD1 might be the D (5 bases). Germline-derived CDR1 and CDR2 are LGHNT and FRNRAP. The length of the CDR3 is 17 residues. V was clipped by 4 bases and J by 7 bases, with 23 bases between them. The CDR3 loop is CASGSDIDSRPWNTIYF. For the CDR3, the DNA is TGTGCTAGTGGTTCGGATATAGACAGTCGCCCTTGGAACACCATATATTTT.

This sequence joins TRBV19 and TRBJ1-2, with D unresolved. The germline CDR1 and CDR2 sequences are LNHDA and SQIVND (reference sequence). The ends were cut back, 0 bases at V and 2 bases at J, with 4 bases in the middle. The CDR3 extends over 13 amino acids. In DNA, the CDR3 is TGTGCCAGTAGTATAGAACGGAACTATGGCTACACCTTC. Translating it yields CASSIERNYGYTF.

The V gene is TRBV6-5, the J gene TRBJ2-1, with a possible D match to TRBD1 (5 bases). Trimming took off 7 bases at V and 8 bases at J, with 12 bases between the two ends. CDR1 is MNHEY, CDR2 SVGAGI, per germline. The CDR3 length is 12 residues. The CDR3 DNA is TGTGCCAGCACCCAGGGTGGGGATGAGCAGTTCTTC. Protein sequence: CASTQGGDEQFF.

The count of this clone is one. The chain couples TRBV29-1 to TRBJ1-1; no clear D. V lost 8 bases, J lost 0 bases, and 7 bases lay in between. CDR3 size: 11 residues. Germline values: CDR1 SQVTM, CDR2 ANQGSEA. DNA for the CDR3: TGCAGCCACAGTATGAACACTGAAGCTTTCTTT. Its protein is CSHSMNTEAFF.

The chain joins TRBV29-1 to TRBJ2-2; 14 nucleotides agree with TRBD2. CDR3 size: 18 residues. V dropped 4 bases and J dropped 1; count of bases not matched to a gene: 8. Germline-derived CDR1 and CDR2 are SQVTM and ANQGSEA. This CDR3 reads CSVAGGTSGGRNTGELFF. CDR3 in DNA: TGCAGCGTTGCAGGAGGGACTAGCGGGGGAAGGAACACCGGGGAGCTGTTTTTT.

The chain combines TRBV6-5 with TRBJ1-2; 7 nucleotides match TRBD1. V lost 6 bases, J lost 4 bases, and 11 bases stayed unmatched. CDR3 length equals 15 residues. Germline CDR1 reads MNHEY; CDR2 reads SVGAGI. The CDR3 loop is CASRDLVGQLYGYTF. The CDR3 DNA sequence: TGTGCCAGCAGGGACCTCGTGGGACAGCTCTATGGCTACACCTTC.

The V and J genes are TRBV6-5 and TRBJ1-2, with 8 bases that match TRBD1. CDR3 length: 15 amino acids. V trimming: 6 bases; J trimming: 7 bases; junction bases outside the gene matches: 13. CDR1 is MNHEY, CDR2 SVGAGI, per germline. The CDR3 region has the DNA TGTGCCAGCAGGACGGCCCAGGACAGGGAGACTGGCTACACCTTC. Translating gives CASRTAQDRETGYTF.

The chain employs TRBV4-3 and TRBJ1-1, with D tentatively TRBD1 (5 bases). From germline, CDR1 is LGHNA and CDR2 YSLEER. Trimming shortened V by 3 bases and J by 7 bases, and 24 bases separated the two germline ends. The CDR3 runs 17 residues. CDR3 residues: CASSQAIGAEVWVEAFF. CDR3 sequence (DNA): TGCGCCAGCAGCCAGGCTATTGGGGCAGAGGTTTGGGTTGAAGCTTTCTTT.

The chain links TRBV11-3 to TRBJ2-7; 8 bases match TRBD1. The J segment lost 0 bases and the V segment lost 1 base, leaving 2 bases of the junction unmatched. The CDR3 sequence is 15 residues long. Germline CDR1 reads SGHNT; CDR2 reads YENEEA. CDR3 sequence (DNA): TGTGCCAGCAGCTTAGTCAGGGGGCCCTCCTACGAGCAGTACTTC. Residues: CASSLVRGPSYEQYF.